This T cell receptor beta chain derives from a study of T cell responses to AZD1222 COVID-19 vaccine. Study-wide findings and caveats: White British ancestry dominated among donors, who included more females, and clonal diversity was possibly underestimated.

Profiling relied on immunoSEQ multiplex PCR, and the TCRdb table lists in-frame clones only, not all of them. The sample comprises 75,000 to 100,000 clones, 80% to 90% of which are singletons, and roughly 1.7% rests with the top ten. V gave up 5 bases and J gave up 8 bases, with 19 bases separating them. Germline-derived CDR1 and CDR2 are SGHAT and FQDESV (reference sequence). The CDR3 covers 15 residues. Comment on this clone: The target antigen is unknown.

This receptor was obtained from an adult in good health. The sample here was peripheral blood, taken on day 0 of AZD1222 vaccination. This chain connects TRBV11-1 to TRBJ2-1; no firm D call. The CDR3 sequence is CASSAGPLLLDEQFF. The CDR3 DNA is TGTGCCAGCAGCGCCGGCCCCCTTTTGTTGGATGAGCAGTTCTTC.